The 7 T cell receptor beta chains below come from one sample, sequenced in a study of T cell responses to AZD1222 COVID-19 vaccine. Some clones are missing from TCRdb's copy, which holds only in-frame ones; the method was immunoSEQ multiplex PCR. This sample has some 140,000 clones, with more than 85% found just once. The sequenced sample was peripheral blood, obtained on day 0 of AZD1222 vaccination. The receptors were sampled from an adult in good health.

Regarding this clone: This sample also contains other DNA sequences that code for the same CDR3. The genes are TRBV6-7 and TRBJ2-7; TRBD1 agrees at 12 bases. TRBV6-7 is treated as an ORF (open reading frame) with a function not yet certain. The V and J ends lost 6 bases and 6 bases, in that order; junction bases with no gene match: 18. The CDR3 is 18 amino acids. CDR3 DNA: TGTGCCAGCAGCCAAAGGGGGACAGGGGGCCTCGCTGGGGGCGAGCAGTACTTC. Protein product: CASSQRGTGGLAGGEQYF.

This clone turned up a few times. The rearrangement links TRBV2 to TRBJ2-5; TRBD1 is a possible D gene (6 bases). V lost 7 bases and J lost 4, with 10 bases in between. Germline loops: CDR1 SNHLY, CDR2 FYNNEI. The CDR3 loop spans 12 amino acids. This CDR3 is CASNQGRETQYF. CDR3 nucleotides: TGTGCCAGCAACCAGGGGAGAGAGACCCAGTACTTC.

This chain connects TRBV2 to TRBJ2-7; the match to TRBD2 covers 10 bases. CDR1 and CDR2 (germline): SNHLY, FYNNEI. The CDR3 spans 16 residues. The trim removed 0 bases at V and 4 bases at J, leaving 6 bases unmatched. The CDR3 reads CASSEARASGSYEQYF. CDR3 nucleotide sequence: TGTGCCAGCAGTGAAGCTCGCGCTAGCGGGAGTTACGAGCAGTACTTC.

The V gene is TRBV29-1, the J gene TRBJ1-2; TRBD1 aligns across 7 bases. The CDR3 loop spans 15 amino acids. Germline CDR1 reads SQVTM; CDR2 reads ANQGSEA. The ends lost 4 bases at V and 3 bases at J; junction bases unmatched: 11. CDR3 loop: CSVGLDRALYYGYTF. CDR3 bases: TGCAGCGTTGGGCTTGACAGGGCCCTTTACTATGGCTACACCTTC.

The V call is TRBV6-5, the J call TRBJ1-2; TRBD1 matches 9 bases. This CDR3 has 12 residues. With 8 bases clipped from V and 5 bases from J, the junction kept 3 bases outside the gene matches. Germline CDR1 MNHEY, CDR2 SVGAGI. Here the CDR3 reads CASATGGYGYTF. The CDR3 DNA reads as TGTGCCAGCGCGACAGGGGGATATGGCTACACCTTC.

The rearrangement joins TRBV3-1 (or the pseudogene TRBV3-2) to TRBJ2-1; 11 nucleotides match TRBD2. V was clipped by 3 bases and J by 7 bases; unmatched bases: 17. CDR3 length: 19 residues. The germline gives CDR1 LGHDT, CDR2 YNNKEL (reference sequence). Here the CDR3 reads CASSHSPLSSSGRRNEQFF. The CDR3 nucleotides read TGTGCCAGCAGCCATTCTCCACTCTCGTCTAGCGGGAGGAGAAATGAGCAGTTCTTC.

The chain uses TRBV30 and TRBJ2-1; D is unresolved. Germline CDR1 and CDR2: GTSNPN and SVGIG (reference sequence). This CDR3 has 11 residues. As DNA, the CDR3 is TGTGCGGCGGTCTCCTACAATGAGCAGTTCTTC. Encoded protein: CAAVSYNEQFF.